The T cell receptor beta chain under discussion was sequenced for a study of Ad26.COV2.S vaccination and SARS-CoV-2 variants. Findings and caveats of the study: Vaccine and placebo recipients had similar non-spike TCR breadth. Total T cell responses, in the TCR breadth and depth analyses, may have been underestimated. Reportedly, spike-specific CD8+ and CD4+ T cell responses achieved substantial breadth once vaccination had taken place.

To note about this clone: Its antigen is undetermined.

This table comes from immunoSEQ multiplex PCR, and its TCRdb copy is limited to in-frame clones, with some not included. The profile shows roughly 680,000 clones, around 89% of them singletons. Treatment described: 15 to 20 received Ad26.COV2.S at low or high dose, single or two shots; several received placebo; per-sample allocation not given. Specimens were obtained on day 63 following the first vaccine or placebo injection. The V end lost 3 bases, the J end lost 2 bases, and 3 bases lay between the germline ends. Germline V lookup: CDR1 SGDLS, CDR2 YYNGEE. The CDR3 is 12 amino acids. This receptor was identified in a person between 18 and 60 years old who received the Ad26.COV2.S COVID-19 vaccine or a placebo. This chain links TRBV9 with TRBJ2-4; D call uncertain. The sample in question was peripheral blood, obtained in a trial of Ad26.COV2.S vaccine versus placebo. The CDR3 sequence is CASSGTKNIQYF. As DNA, the CDR3 is TGTGCCAGCAGCGGGACCAAAAACATTCAGTACTTC. Full variable domain (remainder filled in from reference TRBV9 and TRBJ2-4): DSGVTQTPKHLITATGQRVTLRCSPRSGDLSVYWYQQSLDQGLQFLIQYYNGEERAKGNILERFSAQQFPDLHSELNLSSLELGDSALYFCASSGTKNIQYFGAGTRLSVL.